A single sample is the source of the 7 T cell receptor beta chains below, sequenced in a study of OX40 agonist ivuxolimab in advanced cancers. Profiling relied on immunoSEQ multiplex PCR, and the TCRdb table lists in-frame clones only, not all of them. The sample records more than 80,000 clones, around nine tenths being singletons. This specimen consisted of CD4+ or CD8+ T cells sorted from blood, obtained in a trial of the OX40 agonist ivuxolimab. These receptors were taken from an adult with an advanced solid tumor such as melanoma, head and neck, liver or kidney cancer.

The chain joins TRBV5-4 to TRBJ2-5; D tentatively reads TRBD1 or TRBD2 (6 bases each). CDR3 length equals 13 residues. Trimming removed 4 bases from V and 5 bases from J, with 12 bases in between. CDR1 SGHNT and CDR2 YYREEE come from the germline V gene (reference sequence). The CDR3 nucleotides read TGTGCCAGCAGCCACGGAGGGGGGGAGACCCAGTACTTC. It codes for CASSHGGGETQYF.

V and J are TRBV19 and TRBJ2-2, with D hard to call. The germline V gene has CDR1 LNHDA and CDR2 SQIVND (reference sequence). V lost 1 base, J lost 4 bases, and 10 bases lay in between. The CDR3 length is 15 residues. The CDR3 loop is CASSIGARRTGELFF. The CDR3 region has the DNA TGTGCCAGTAGTATAGGGGCTAGACGCACCGGGGAGCTGTTTTTT.

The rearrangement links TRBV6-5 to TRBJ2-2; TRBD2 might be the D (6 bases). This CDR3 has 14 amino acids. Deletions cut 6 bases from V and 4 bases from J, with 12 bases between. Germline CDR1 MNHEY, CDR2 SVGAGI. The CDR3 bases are TGTGCCAGCAGCGGACTAAGCGGCACCGGGGAGCTGTTTTTT. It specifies CASSGLSGTGELFF.

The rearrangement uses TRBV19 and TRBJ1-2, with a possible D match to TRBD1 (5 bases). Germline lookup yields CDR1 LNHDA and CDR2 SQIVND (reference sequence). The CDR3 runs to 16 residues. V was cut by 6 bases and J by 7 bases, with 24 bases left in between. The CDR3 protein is CASRDLGGSGKRGYTF. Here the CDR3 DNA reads TGTGCCAGTAGGGACCTCGGGGGATCGGGAAAGCGTGGCTACACCTTC.

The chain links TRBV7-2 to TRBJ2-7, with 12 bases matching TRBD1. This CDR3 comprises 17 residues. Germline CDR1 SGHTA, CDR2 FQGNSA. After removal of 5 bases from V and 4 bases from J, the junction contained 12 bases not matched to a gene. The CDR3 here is CASSVTSGTGGVYEQYF. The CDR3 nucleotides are TGTGCCAGCAGCGTAACGTCCGGGACAGGGGGCGTTTACGAGCAGTACTTC.

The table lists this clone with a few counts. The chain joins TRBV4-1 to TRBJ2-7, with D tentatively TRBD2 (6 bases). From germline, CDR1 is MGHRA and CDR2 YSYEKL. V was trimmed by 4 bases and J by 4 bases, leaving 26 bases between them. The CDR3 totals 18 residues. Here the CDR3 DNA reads TGCGCCAGCAGCCCCGGGACCCTCAGGGTGACCGGGGGTTACGAGCAGTACTTC. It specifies CASSPGTLRVTGGYEQYF.

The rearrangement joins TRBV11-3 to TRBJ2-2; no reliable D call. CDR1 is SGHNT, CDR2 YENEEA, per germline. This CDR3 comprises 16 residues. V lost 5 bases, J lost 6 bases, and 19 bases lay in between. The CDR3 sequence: CASSQDPTGRAGELFF. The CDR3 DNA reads TGTGCCAGCAGCCAGGACCCTACCGGACGCGCCGGGGAGCTGTTTTTT.